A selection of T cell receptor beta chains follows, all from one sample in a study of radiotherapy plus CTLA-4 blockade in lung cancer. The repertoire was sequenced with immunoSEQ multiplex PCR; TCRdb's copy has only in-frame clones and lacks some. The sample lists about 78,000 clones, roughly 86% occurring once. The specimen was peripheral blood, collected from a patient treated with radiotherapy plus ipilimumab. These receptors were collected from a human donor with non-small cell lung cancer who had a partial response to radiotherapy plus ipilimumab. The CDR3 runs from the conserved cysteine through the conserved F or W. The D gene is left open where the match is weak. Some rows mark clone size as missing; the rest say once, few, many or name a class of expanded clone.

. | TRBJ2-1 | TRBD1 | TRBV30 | TGTGCCTGGAGTGTCGTTGGACAGGGCGGGGAGCAGTTCTTC | CAWSVVGQGGEQFF
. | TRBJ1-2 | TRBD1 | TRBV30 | TGTGCCTGGAGGGCCCGACAGGGCGATAACTATGGCTACACCTTC | CAWRARQGDNYGYTF
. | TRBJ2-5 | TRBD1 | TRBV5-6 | TGTGCCAGCAGCTTCTTGGACAGGGAACAAGAGACCCAGTACTTC | CASSFLDREQETQYF
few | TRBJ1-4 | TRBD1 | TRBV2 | TGTGCCAGCAACGCACAGGGGCTGCGAGAAAAACTGTTTTTT | CASNAQGLREKLFF
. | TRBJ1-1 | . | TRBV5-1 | TGCGCCAGCAGGTTGGGAGCGGCGAACACTGAAGCTTTCTTT | CASRLGAANTEAFF
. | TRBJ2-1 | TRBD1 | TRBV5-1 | TGCGCCAGCAGCCCGAAACGGACAGGCCGAGGGTCCTACAATGAGCAGTTCTTC | CASSPKRTGRGSYNEQFF
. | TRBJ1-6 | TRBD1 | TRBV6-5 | TGTGCCAGCAGATCGGACAGGGTTCAAAATTCACCCCTCCACTTT | CASRSDRVQNSPLHF
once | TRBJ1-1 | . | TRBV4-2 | TGTGCCAGCAGCCCGAACGGGGGGGCGAACACTGAAGCTTTCTTT | CASSPNGGANTEAFF
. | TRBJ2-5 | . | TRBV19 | TGTGCCAGTAGTATAGGGGGACACCCCTCCGGGCAGTACTTC | CASSIGGHPSGQYF
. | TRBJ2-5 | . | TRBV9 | TGTGCCAGCAGCGTAATCGGGGTTGGGTTGTTTTGGGAAGAGACCCAGTACTTC | CASSVIGVGLFWEETQYF
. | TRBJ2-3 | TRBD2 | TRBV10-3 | TGTGCCATCAGTGATAGCGGGAGCACAGATACGCAGTATTTT | CAISDSGSTDTQYF
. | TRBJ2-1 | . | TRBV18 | TGTGCCAGCTCACCCTGGGGAATTCTAGCAGGTGAGCAGTTCTTC | CASSPWGILAGEQFF
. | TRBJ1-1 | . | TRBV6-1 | TGTGCCAGCAGTGCGCGGGGCCAGGCAAGACAGAACACTGAAGCTTTCTTT | CASSARGQARQNTEAFF
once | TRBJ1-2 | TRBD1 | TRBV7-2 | TGTGCCAGCAGCATCCCAGGGACAGGGGTCGGCTACACCTTC | CASSIPGTGVGYTF
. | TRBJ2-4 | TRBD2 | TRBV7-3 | TGTGCCAGCACCCGGGGGTCCGGACTAGCGGGACTTTTTCGCAAAAACATTCAGTACTTC | CASTRGSGLAGLFRKNIQYF
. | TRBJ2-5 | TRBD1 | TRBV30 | TGTGCCTGGAGGGGAACAGGGGGAGGAAAAATTTCACAAGAGACCCAGTACTTC | CAWRGTGGGKISQETQYF